The 29 T cell receptor beta chains below all came from one sample that was sequenced in a study of technical replicates of blood from a handful of donors. Libraries were prepared by immunoSEQ multiplex PCR; TCRdb keeps only in-frame clonotypes and omits some of them. The sample includes about 16,000 clones, about 83% of them seen just once. The sample taken for sequencing was PBMCs. The source is a human donor in good health.

This chain links TRBV6-5 with TRBJ2-1, with a weak D call TRBD1 (6 bases). Trimming removed 4 bases from V and 3 bases from J, with 13 bases in between. CDR3 length: 15 residues. Germline CDR1 MNHEY, CDR2 SVGAGI. CDR3 residues: CASSLGQGSYNEQFF. Here the CDR3 DNA reads TGTGCCAGCAGTTTGGGGCAGGGGAGCTACAATGAGCAGTTCTTC.

J is TRBJ1-4 and V is TRBV6-6; TRBD1 aligns across 11 bases. The CDR3 contains 16 residues. Germline V gene lookup returns CDR1 MNHNY and CDR2 SVGAGI (reference sequence). Trimming removed 2 bases from V and 6 bases from J; junction bases left unmatched: 5. Here the CDR3 DNA reads TGTGCCAGCAGTTACCGGGGGACAGGGGGTTATGAAAAACTGTTTTTT. Protein: CASSYRGTGGYEKLFF.

The chain couples TRBV2 to TRBJ2-1; possibly TRBD2 for D (6 bases). There are 15 residues in the CDR3. Deletions cut 4 bases from V and 0 bases from J, with 10 bases between. Germline CDR1 is SNHLY and CDR2 is FYNNEI. The CDR3 loop is CASSAERVSYNEQFF. DNA for the CDR3: TGTGCCAGCAGTGCGGAGCGGGTCTCCTACAATGAGCAGTTCTTC.

The CDR3 nucleotides read TGTGCCAGCAGTGAGACAGGGGGAAGGGGCACTGAAGCTTTCTTT. Its translation is CASSETGGRGTEAFF. This chain links TRBV6-1 with TRBJ1-1; 9 bases agree with TRBD1. The germline gives CDR1 MNHNS, CDR2 SASEGT. J was trimmed by 4 bases and V by 3 bases; bases with no gene match: 6. The CDR3 consists of 15 residues.

The rearrangement uses TRBV4-2 and TRBJ1-4; 9 nucleotides agree with TRBD1. V dropped 3 bases and J dropped 7; count of bases not matched to a gene: 6. This CDR3 contains 15 residues. The germline V gene has CDR1 LGHNA and CDR2 YNFKEQ. In DNA form, the CDR3 reads TGTGCCAGCAGCCACAAACAGGGGGCTGGTGAAAAACTGTTTTTT. The encoded protein is CASSHKQGAGEKLFF.

V gene TRBV5-1 combines with J gene TRBJ1-1; D not resolved. The CDR3 is 14 residues long. Germline V gene data show CDR1 as SGHRS and CDR2 as YFSETQ. V was clipped by 4 bases and J by 4 bases, with 14 bases between them. The CDR3 DNA sequence: TGCGCCAGCAGCGCCGGAGGTCCGGTCACTGAAGCTTTCTTT. Residues: CASSAGGPVTEAFF.

V gene TRBV7-9 combines with J gene TRBJ1-2, with 7 bases aligning to TRBD1. Per germline, CDR1 SEHNR and CDR2 FQNEAQ (reference sequence). CDR3 length: 13 residues. V lost 5 bases, J lost 3 bases, and 3 bases stayed unmatched. The CDR3 reads CASSRGTDYGYTF. In DNA form, the CDR3 reads TGTGCCAGCAGCCGGGGGACAGACTATGGCTACACCTTC.

This clone was seen a handful of times. CDR3 protein: CASSLGLAGDDEQFF. In DNA, the CDR3 is TGTGCCAGCTCACTCGGACTAGCGGGAGACGATGAGCAGTTCTTC. The V call is TRBV18, the J call TRBJ2-1, with TRBD2 identical over 13 bases. The trim removed 4 bases at V and 8 bases at J, leaving 5 bases unmatched. The CDR3 is 15 residues long. Germline V gene data show CDR1 as KGHSH and CDR2 as LQKENI.

The CDR3 sequence is CASSFSGRAAEQYF. Written as DNA, the CDR3 is TGTGCCAGCTCCTTCAGCGGGAGGGCCGCCGAGCAGTACTTC. The J gene is TRBJ2-7, the V gene TRBV18; 10 bases are shared with TRBD2. Germline V CDR1 and CDR2: KGHSH, LQKENI. The CDR3 covers 14 residues. Unmatched junction bases numbered 8, after V lost 6 bases and J lost 6 bases.

This sequence joins TRBV6-8 and TRBJ1-5; 8 bases agree with TRBD1. The CDR3 spans 14 residues. Trimming cost V 5 bases and J 6 bases; bases outside gene matches: 6. Germline loops: CDR1 MNHGY, CDR2 SAAAGT. The CDR3 spells CASSPGGRGQPQHF. The CDR3 DNA reads as TGTGCCAGCAGTCCAGGGGGCCGCGGTCAGCCCCAGCATTTT.

The V and J genes are TRBV7-2 and TRBJ1-5, with D hard to call. Trimming stripped 2 bases from V and 0 bases from J, with 8 bases between. The CDR3 has 15 amino acids. CDR1 SGHTA and CDR2 FQGNSA come from the germline V gene. CDR3 protein: CASSLIPVSNQPQHF. In DNA form, the CDR3 reads TGTGCCAGCAGCTTAATCCCTGTTAGCAATCAGCCCCAGCATTTT.

The V and J genes are TRBV6-5 and TRBJ2-5, with 9 nucleotides matching TRBD1. The germline CDR1 and CDR2 sequences are MNHEY and SVGAGI. J lost 3 bases, V lost 0 bases, and 2 bases had no gene match. CDR3 length: 15 amino acids. The CDR3 is CASSYSGTGKETQYF. The CDR3 DNA sequence: TGTGCCAGCAGTTACTCCGGGACAGGGAAAGAGACCCAGTACTTC.

This chain joins TRBV7-2 and TRBJ1-1, with D tentatively TRBD1 (6 bases). Per the germline V gene, CDR1 is SGHTA and CDR2 is FQGNSA. Trimming took 1 base from V and 10 from J, leaving 16 bases between them. The CDR3 consists of 14 residues. For the CDR3, the DNA is TGTGCCAGCAGCTTAGACGCACAGGGTAATGGAGCTTTCTTT. Translating it yields CASSLDAQGNGAFF.

This sequence joins TRBV5-6 and TRBJ2-7; 7 bases are a match to TRBD1. V dropped 4 bases and J dropped 0; count of bases not matched to a gene: 4. This CDR3 has 14 amino acids. Looked up from germline, CDR1 is SGHDT and CDR2 is YYEEEE. For the CDR3, the DNA is TGTGCCAGCAGCAAGGGACAGCCCTCCTACGAGCAGTACTTC. It yields the protein CASSKGQPSYEQYF.

The chain links TRBV12-5 to TRBJ1-5, with D unresolved. The germline CDR1 and CDR2 sequences are LGHNT and FRNRAP. V shed 6 bases and J shed 4 bases, with 10 bases lying between them. The CDR3 spans 13 residues. This chain's CDR3 is CASGTTLNQPQHF. The CDR3 coding sequence is TGTGCTAGTGGCACTACATTGAATCAGCCCCAGCATTTT.

The V gene is TRBV27, the J gene TRBJ2-3; 13 nucleotides match TRBD2. The V gene's germline CDR1 is MNHEY and CDR2 SMNVEV (reference sequence). The CDR3 is 17 residues long. The ends lost 4 bases at V and 6 bases at J; junction bases unmatched: 10. CDR3 nucleotide sequence: TGTGCCAGCAGTTCCGGACTAGCGGGAGTTGGGGTGGATACGCAGTATTTT. Amino acids: CASSSGLAGVGVDTQYF.

This clone turned up a few times. The chain joins TRBV5-8 to TRBJ1-2; TRBD1 agrees at 12 bases. Germline V gene data show CDR1 as SGHTS and CDR2 as YDEGEE. This CDR3 has 13 residues. The J segment lost 12 bases and the V segment lost 5 bases, leaving 8 bases of the junction unmatched. The CDR3 DNA is TGTGCCAGCAGTCACCGGGACAGGGGGCCCCACACCTTC. Its translation is CASSHRDRGPHTF. Filled out from reference TRBV5-8 and TRBJ1-2, the complete variable domain reads EAGVTQSPTHLIKTRGQQATLRCSPISGHTSVYWYQQALGLGLQFLLWYDEGEERNRGNFPPRFSGRQFPNYSSELNVNALELEDSALYLCASSHRDRGPHTFGSGTRLTVV.

The genes are TRBV5-3 and TRBJ2-1; D is uncertain. Being an ORF, TRBV5-3 has a function that is uncertain. The CDR3 sequence is 16 residues long. The V and J ends lost 4 bases and 5 bases respectively, with 19 bases between them. DNA for the CDR3: TGTGCCAGAAGCGCGAGGTTCTCCCGAACTCACAATGAGCAGTTCTTC. Amino acids: CARSARFSRTHNEQFF.

In its sample, this clone was seen a few times. The chain has TRBV18 and TRBJ2-1; 8 bases agree with TRBD2. The germline gives CDR1 KGHSH, CDR2 LQKENI. J lost 7 bases, V lost 3 bases, and 5 bases had no gene match. The CDR3 has 14 residues. The CDR3 nucleotides read TGTGCCAGCTCACCTATGGGACTAGGGAATGAGCAGTTCTTC. Translating it yields CASSPMGLGNEQFF.

The gene calls are TRBV7-7 and TRBJ2-2; possible D gene TRBD2, 6 bases. The CDR3 sequence is 14 residues long. Germline V gene sequence: CDR1 SSHAT, CDR2 FNYEAQ (reference sequence). V was clipped by 4 bases and J by 3 bases, with 9 bases between them. CDR3 protein: CASSSGLDTGELFF. DNA of the CDR3: TGTGCCAGCAGCTCGGGACTGGACACCGGGGAGCTGTTTTTT.

The chain links TRBV19 to TRBJ2-1; D not certain. The CDR3 extends over 12 amino acids. V gave up 1 base and J gave up 5 bases, with 3 bases separating them. Germline CDR1 and CDR2: LNHDA and SQIVND (reference sequence). CDR3 loop: CASSIGDNEQFF. As DNA, the CDR3 is TGTGCCAGTAGTATAGGAGACAATGAGCAGTTCTTC.

This clone was seen just once. The chain links TRBV18 to TRBJ2-5; the match to TRBD1 covers 9 bases. This CDR3 spans 15 amino acids. The V segment lost 3 bases and the J segment 5 bases; nucleotides outside the gene matches: 7. The V gene's germline CDR1 is KGHSH and CDR2 LQKENI. CDR3 bases: TGTGCCAGCTCACCGACAGGGGGATTGGCGGAGACCCAGTACTTC. Its protein product is CASSPTGGLAETQYF.

The chain carries TRBV5-6 and TRBJ2-1; the match to TRBD2 covers 7 bases. The CDR3 contains 14 residues. Germline loops: CDR1 SGHDT, CDR2 YYEEEE. The ends lost 0 bases at V and 5 bases at J; junction bases unmatched: 2. DNA of the CDR3: TGTGCCAGCAGCTTGGGTCGGGGGGACAATGAGCAGTTCTTC. It encodes CASSLGRGDNEQFF.

V usage is TRBV27 and J usage is TRBJ1-5; tentative D call: TRBD1 (5 bases). This CDR3 is built from 13 residues. Germline V gene data show CDR1 as MNHEY and CDR2 as SMNVEV (reference sequence). V was pared by 3 bases and J by 4 bases, with 7 bases between. The CDR3 DNA reads TGTGCCAGCAGTTTCGGGGGGAATCAGCCCCAGCATTTT. Protein sequence: CASSFGGNQPQHF.

The chain has TRBV5-1 and TRBJ2-7, with 14 bases lining up with TRBD2. Germline lookup yields CDR1 SGHRS and CDR2 YFSETQ. J was trimmed by 5 bases and V by 3 bases; bases with no gene match: 1. CDR3 length: 14 amino acids. CDR3 sequence reads: CASSWGLAGDEQYF. The CDR3 DNA reads TGCGCCAGCAGCTGGGGACTAGCGGGAGACGAGCAGTACTTC.

This chain links TRBV5-1 with TRBJ1-2; perhaps TRBD1 as D (6 bases). Germline-derived CDR1 and CDR2 are SGHRS and YFSETQ. This CDR3 spans 15 amino acids. Trimming removed 4 bases from V and 3 bases from J, with 16 bases in between. The DNA for the CDR3 is TGCGCCAGCAGCGGTGGTACAGGGCCCTACTATGGCTACACCTTC. It specifies CASSGGTGPYYGYTF. The variable domain in full, with the rest retrieved from reference TRBV5-1 and TRBJ1-2, is KAGVTQTPRYLIKTRGQQVTLSCSPISGHRSVSWYQQTPGQGLQFLFEYFSETQRNKGNFPGRFSGRQFSNSRSEMNVSTLELGDSALYLCASSGGTGPYYGYTFGSGTRLTVV.

In this sample, this clone turned up once. The gene calls are TRBV15 and TRBJ2-6, with 14 bases lining up with TRBD2. V was pared by 5 bases and J by 3 bases, with 9 bases of the junction left unmatched. CDR1 is LNHNV, CDR2 YYDKDF, per germline (reference sequence). The CDR3 runs 19 residues. The CDR3, as DNA: TGTGCCACCAGCGGACAGGGACTAGCGGGAGTTTTTGGGGCCAACGTCCTGACTTTC. This encodes CATSGQGLAGVFGANVLTF.

V usage is TRBV16 and J usage is TRBJ2-3; 9 nucleotides match TRBD2. The germline gives CDR1 KGHSY, CDR2 FQNENV. V lost 1 base and J lost 6; bases outside the gene matches: 11. This CDR3 spans 17 amino acids. The CDR3 DNA reads TGTGCCAGCAGCCAATTTAATCGGCCTAGCGGGACTGATACGCAGTATTTT. Its translation: CASSQFNRPSGTDTQYF.

The gene calls are TRBV5-1 and TRBJ2-5, with TRBD2 matching over 13 bases. Germline-derived CDR1 and CDR2 are SGHRS and YFSETQ. V was pared by 4 bases and J by 5 bases, with 5 bases of the junction left unmatched. This CDR3 is built from 15 residues. The CDR3 loop is CASSRTSGSMETQYF. The CDR3 DNA reads as TGCGCCAGCAGCAGGACTAGCGGGAGTATGGAGACCCAGTACTTC.